The T cell receptor (beta chain) under discussion was sequenced for a study of OX40 agonist ivuxolimab in advanced cancers. Germline loops: CDR1 MNHNS, CDR2 SASEGT. The CDR3 is made up of 11 amino acids. The V gene lost 3 bases and the J gene lost 8 bases, with 5 bases spanning the gap. The data were produced by immunoSEQ multiplex PCR, yet TCRdb's version contains in-frame clones alone and is incomplete. The profile shows some 40,000 clones, around 83% of them singletons. This clone was seen only a few times. The starting material was CD4+ or CD8+ T cells sorted from blood, obtained in a trial of the OX40 agonist ivuxolimab. The chain combines TRBV6-1 with TRBJ1-3, with D unresolved. This clonotype was obtained from an adult with an advanced solid tumor such as melanoma, head and neck, liver or kidney cancer. The CDR3 coding sequence is TGTGCCAGCAGTGAGGGTTACACCATATATTTT. Translating it yields CASSEGYTIYF.